Listed below are T cell receptor beta chains from one sample, sequenced in a study of T cell changes during pregnancy in multiple sclerosis. Sequencing was performed with immunoSEQ multiplex PCR; in TCRdb, only in-frame clones are kept and a portion is missing. The sample lists about 40,000 clones; roughly 88% were seen once. The sequenced material came from PBMCs (not recorded whether the cells were cultured). The receptors shown here come from a female donor with multiple sclerosis, enrolled in a pregnancy study. Both conserved end residues are part of each CDR3. A D gene is named only where the DNA matches it firmly. Some rows mark clone size as missing; the rest say once, few, many or name a class of expanded clone.

TGCGCCAGCAGCTTGGAGATGGGACAGGGGGCTGGCTACACCTTC CASSLEMGQGAGYTF . TRBJ1-2 TRBD1 TRBV5-1
TGTGCTAGTGGTTTATTTCGGTGGGAGACCCAGTACTTC CASGLFRWETQYF . TRBJ2-5 . TRBV12-5
TGTGCCAGCAGCTTGGCGGGAGGGCCCTACGAGCAGTACTTC CASSLAGGPYEQYF . TRBJ2-7 TRBD2 TRBV13
TGTGCCGCCAAGACAGGACATGACACTGAAGCTTTCTTT CAAKTGHDTEAFF . TRBJ1-1 . TRBV28
TGTGCCAGCAGTCCCTTAGGGGACGCTTCCTACGAGCAGTACTTC CASSPLGDASYEQYF . TRBJ2-7 . TRBV14
TGTGCCTGGATTATGTTGGGGCAGGGTTTGTATGGCTACACCTTC CAWIMLGQGLYGYTF . TRBJ1-2 . TRBV30
TGTGCCAGCAGCTCCACCGGGACTAGTGCCGGGGAGCTATTTTTT CASSSTGTSAGELFF . TRBJ2-2 TRBD2 TRBV11-1
TGTGCCAGCAGCTTAGAGGGGGCAGCTAATGAAAAACTGTTTTTT CASSLEGAANEKLFF . TRBJ1-4 . TRBV11-2
TGCGCCAGCAGCCCGAAGGGGCGATACACAGATACGCAGTATTTT CASSPKGRYTDTQYF . TRBJ2-3 . TRBV5-1
TGTGCCAGTAGTATCGGCGGAAACACTGAAGCTTTCTTT CASSIGGNTEAFF . TRBJ1-1 . TRBV19
TGTGCCAGTAGACGACAGGGCTCCTACGAGCAGTACTTC CASRRQGSYEQYF . TRBJ2-7 TRBD1 TRBV19
TGTGCCAGCAGTGTAACAGGGGGTGGCCCAGATACGCAGTATTTT CASSVTGGGPDTQYF . TRBJ2-3 TRBD1 TRBV6-5
TGTGCCAGCAGTCCGACGGGAGATACGCAGTATTTT CASSPTGDTQYF . TRBJ2-3 . TRBV9
TGTGCCAGCAGTGAAGTTGGCGCTAACTATGGCTACACCTTC CASSEVGANYGYTF . TRBJ1-2 . TRBV6-1
TGTGCCAGCAGCTTAGCGGTGACTGAAGCTTTCTTT CASSLAVTEAFF . TRBJ1-1 . TRBV7-9
TGTGCCAGCTCGCGGGGGACACTAGGGTATGAGCAGTTCTTC CASSRGTLGYEQFF . TRBJ2-1 . TRBV11-3
TGTGCCAGCAGCTTAGAGTTCGGGGGGTCGACTAATGAAAAACTGTTTTTT CASSLEFGGSTNEKLFF . TRBJ1-4 . TRBV11-2
TGTGCCAGTAGTTCCGGGACTAGCGAACTCAATGAGCAGTTCTTC CASSSGTSELNEQFF . TRBJ2-1 TRBD2 TRBV19
TGTGCCAGCAGCCTGGGACAGAGCTATGGCTACACCTTC CASSLGQSYGYTF . TRBJ1-2 TRBD1 TRBV11-3
TGTGCCAGCAGCTTAGCGGGACCCTACGAGCAGTACTTC CASSLAGPYEQYF . TRBJ2-7 . TRBV7-9
TGTGCCAGCAGTTTCCTAGCGGGAACTGCCGGGGAGCTGTTTTTT CASSFLAGTAGELFF . TRBJ2-2 TRBD2 TRBV6-5
TGTGCCAGCAGCTTAAGGGAAAGCTCCTACGAGCAGTACTTC CASSLRESSYEQYF . TRBJ2-7 . TRBV7-9
TGCGCCAGCCTCGCGATCGGGACAGGCTCCGGGGAGCTGTTTTTT CASLAIGTGSGELFF . TRBJ2-2 TRBD1 TRBV4-1
TGTGCCAGTAGTACCGGGGACAGCACTAACTATGGCTACACCTTC CASSTGDSTNYGYTF . TRBJ1-2 TRBD1 TRBV19
TGTGCCAGCAGTGATTGGGGGGACAGTCCCTACGAGCAGTACTTC CASSDWGDSPYEQYF . TRBJ2-7 . TRBV25-1
TGTGCCCAGGGTGACTTAACCGGGGAGCTGTTTTTT CAQGDLTGELFF . TRBJ2-2 . TRBV2
TGTGCCAGCAGTCAGTACAGGGGATTGAACTATGGCTACACCTTC CASSQYRGLNYGYTF . TRBJ1-2 TRBD1 TRBV28
TGTGCCAGCAGCTCCCTACCGGGACAGACCTATGGCTACACCTTC CASSSLPGQTYGYTF once TRBJ1-2 TRBD1 TRBV5-6
TGTGCCAGCAGCTTAACGAGGACTGAAGCTTTCTTT CASSLTRTEAFF . TRBJ1-1 . TRBV11-2
TGCGCCAGCAGCTTAGGCACGGAAGTCTCTGAAAACACCATATATTTT CASSLGTEVSENTIYF . TRBJ1-3 . TRBV5-1